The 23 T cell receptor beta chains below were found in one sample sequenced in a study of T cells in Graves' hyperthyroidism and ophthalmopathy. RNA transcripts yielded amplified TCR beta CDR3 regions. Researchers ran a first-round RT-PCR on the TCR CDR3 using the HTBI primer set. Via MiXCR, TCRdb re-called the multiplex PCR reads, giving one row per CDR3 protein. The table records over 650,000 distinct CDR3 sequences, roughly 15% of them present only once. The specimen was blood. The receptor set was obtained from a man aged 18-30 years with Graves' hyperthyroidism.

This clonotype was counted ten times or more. DNA of the CDR3: TGCAGCGTTGAAGTGGGATACGAGCAGTACTTC. Translated: CSVEVGYEQYF. The chain combines TRBV29-1 with TRBJ2-7; D is uncertain. Trimming took 1 base from V and 4 from J, leaving 5 bases between them. Germline V CDR1 and CDR2: SQVTM, ANQGSEA. The CDR3 sequence is 11 residues long.

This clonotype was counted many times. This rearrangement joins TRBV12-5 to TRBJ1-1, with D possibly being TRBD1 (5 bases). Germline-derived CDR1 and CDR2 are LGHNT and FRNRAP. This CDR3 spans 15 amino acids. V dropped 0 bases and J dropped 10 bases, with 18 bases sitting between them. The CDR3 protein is CASGLVPRQHRVAFF. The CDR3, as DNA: TGTGCTAGTGGTTTGGTACCCCGACAGCATCGGGTAGCTTTCTTT.

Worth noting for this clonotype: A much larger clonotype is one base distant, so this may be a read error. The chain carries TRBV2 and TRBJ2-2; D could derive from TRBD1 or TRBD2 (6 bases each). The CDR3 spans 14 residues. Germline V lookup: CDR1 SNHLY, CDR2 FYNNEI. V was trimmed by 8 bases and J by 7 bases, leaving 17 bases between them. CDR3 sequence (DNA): TGTGCCAGCCATGCGGGACAACCCAGCGGGGAGCTGTTTTTT. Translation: CASHAGQPSGELFF.

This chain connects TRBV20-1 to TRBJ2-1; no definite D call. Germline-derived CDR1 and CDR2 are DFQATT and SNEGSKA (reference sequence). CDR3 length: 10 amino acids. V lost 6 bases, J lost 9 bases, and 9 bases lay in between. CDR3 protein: CSAQIGEQFF. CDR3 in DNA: TGCAGTGCCCAGATAGGTGAGCAGTTCTTC.

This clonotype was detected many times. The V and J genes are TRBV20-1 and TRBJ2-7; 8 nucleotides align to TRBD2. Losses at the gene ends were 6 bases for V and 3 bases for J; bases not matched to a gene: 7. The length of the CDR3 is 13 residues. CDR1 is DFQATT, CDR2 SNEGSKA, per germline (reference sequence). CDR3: CSALLAGGYEQYF. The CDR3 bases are TGCAGTGCCCTCCTGGCGGGGGGCTACGAGCAGTACTTC.

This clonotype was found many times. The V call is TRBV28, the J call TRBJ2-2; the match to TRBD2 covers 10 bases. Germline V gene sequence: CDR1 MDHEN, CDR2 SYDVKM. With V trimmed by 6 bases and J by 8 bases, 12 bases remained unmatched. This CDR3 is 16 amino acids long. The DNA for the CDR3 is TGTGCCAGCAGCCCCCGAGGAAGCGGGAGGGTTGGGGAGCTGTTTTTT. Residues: CASSPRGSGRVGELFF.

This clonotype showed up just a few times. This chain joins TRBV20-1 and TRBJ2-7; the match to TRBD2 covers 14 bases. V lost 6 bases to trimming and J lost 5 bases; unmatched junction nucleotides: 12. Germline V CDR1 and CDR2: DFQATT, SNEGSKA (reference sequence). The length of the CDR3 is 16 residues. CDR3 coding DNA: TGCAGTGCCATTAGGGGACTAGCGGGAGTCGGGAACGAGCAGTACTTC. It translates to CSAIRGLAGVGNEQYF.

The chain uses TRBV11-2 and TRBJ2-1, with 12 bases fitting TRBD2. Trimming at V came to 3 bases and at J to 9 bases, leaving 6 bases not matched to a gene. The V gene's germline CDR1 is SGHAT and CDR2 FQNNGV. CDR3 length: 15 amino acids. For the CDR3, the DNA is TGTGCCAGCAGCTTTCTAGCGGGAGGGCCGGGTGAGCAGTTCTTC. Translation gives CASSFLAGGPGEQFF.

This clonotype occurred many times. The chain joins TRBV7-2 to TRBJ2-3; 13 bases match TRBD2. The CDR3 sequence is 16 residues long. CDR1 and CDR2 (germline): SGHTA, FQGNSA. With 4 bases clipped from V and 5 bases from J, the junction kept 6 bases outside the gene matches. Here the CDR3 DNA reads TGTGCCAGCAGCTCGCGGACTAGCGGGAGTGGAGATACGCAGTATTTT. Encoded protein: CASSSRTSGSGDTQYF.

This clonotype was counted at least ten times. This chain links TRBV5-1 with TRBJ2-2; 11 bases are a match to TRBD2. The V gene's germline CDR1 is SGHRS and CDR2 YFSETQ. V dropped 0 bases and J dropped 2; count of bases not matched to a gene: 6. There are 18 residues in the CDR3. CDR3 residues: CASSLAIGTSGNTGELFF. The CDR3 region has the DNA TGCGCCAGCAGCTTGGCAATCGGGACTAGCGGAAACACCGGGGAGCTGTTTTTT.

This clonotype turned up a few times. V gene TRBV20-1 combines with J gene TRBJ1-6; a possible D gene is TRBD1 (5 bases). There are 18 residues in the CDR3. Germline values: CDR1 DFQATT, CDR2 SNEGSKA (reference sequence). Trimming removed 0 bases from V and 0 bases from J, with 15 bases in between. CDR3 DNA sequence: TGCAGTGCTAGAGACGGAAGTAGGGGTAGCTCCTATAATTCACCCCTCCACTTT. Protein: CSARDGSRGSSYNSPLHF.

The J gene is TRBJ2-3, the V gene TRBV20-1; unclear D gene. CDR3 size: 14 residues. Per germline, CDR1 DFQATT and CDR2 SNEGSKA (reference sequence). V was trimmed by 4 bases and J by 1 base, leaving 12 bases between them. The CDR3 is CSAKVTRGTDTQYF. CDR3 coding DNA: TGCAGTGCTAAAGTTACTCGAGGCACAGATACGCAGTATTTT.

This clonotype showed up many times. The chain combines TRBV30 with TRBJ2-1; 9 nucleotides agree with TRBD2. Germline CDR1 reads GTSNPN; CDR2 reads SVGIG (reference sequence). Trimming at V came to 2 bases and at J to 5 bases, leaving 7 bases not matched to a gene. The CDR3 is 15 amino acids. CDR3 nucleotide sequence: TGTGCCTGGAGTCTAGGCGGGAGGGCCGACAATGAGCAGTTCTTC. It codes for CAWSLGGRADNEQFF.

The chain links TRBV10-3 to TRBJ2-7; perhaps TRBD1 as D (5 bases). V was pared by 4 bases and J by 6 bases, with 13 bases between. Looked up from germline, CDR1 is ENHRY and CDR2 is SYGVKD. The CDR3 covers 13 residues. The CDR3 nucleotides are TGTGCCATCAGTGGGCAGGGATCCGGCGAGCAGTACTTC. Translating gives CAISGQGSGEQYF.

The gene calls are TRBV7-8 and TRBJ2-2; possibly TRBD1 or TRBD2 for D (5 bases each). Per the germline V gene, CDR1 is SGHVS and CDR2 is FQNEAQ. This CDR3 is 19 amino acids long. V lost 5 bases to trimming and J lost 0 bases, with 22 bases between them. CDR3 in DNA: TGTGCCAGCAGCATGGGACGACGCTCGGCCTTACCGAACACCGGGGAGCTGTTTTTT. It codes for CASSMGRRSALPNTGELFF.

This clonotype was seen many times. CDR3 residues: CASSFSLAWSTDTQYF. CDR3 in DNA: TGTGCCAGCAGCTTCTCGCTAGCCTGGAGCACAGATACGCAGTATTTT. The chain is built from TRBV7-8 and TRBJ2-3; D possibly corresponds to TRBD2 (5 bases). The CDR3 runs 16 residues. V lost 3 bases to trimming and J lost 0 bases, with 13 bases between them. Per germline, CDR1 SGHVS and CDR2 FQNEAQ.

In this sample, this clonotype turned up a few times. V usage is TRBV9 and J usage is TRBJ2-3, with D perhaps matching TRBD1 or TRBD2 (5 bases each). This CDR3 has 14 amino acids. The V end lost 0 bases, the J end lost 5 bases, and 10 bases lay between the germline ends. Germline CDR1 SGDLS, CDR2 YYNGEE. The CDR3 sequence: CASSVGGLEDTQYF. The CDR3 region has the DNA TGTGCCAGCAGCGTAGGGGGGTTAGAAGATACGCAGTATTTT.

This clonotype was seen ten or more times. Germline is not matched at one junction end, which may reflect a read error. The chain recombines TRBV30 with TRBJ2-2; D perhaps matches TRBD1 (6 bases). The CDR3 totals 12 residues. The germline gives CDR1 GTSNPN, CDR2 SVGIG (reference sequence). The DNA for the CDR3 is TGTGCCTGGAGTGTACATGCAGGGGATCTGTTTTTT. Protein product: CAWSVHAGDLFF.

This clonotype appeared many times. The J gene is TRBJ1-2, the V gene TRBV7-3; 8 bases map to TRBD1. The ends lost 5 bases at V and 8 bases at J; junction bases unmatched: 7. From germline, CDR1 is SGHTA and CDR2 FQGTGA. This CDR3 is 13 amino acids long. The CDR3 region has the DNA TGTGCCAGCAGCCTCGGAACAGGGGGGGGCTACACCTTC. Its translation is CASSLGTGGGYTF.

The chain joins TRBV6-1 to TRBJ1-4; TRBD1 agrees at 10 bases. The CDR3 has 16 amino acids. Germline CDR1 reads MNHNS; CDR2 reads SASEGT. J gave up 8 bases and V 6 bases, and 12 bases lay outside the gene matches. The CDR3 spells CASRPPGTGAGEKLFF. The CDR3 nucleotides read TGTGCCAGCAGGCCTCCCGGGACAGGGGCTGGGGAAAAACTGTTTTTT.

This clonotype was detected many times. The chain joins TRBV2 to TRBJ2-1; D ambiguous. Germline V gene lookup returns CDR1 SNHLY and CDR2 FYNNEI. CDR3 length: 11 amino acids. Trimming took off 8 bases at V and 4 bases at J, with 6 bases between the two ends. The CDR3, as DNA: TGTGCCAGCGCGGCGTACAATGAGCAGTTCTTC. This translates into CASAAYNEQFF.

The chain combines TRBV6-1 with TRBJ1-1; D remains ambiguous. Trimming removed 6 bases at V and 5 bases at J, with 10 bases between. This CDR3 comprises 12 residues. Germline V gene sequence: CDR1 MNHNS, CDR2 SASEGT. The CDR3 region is CASRIVGTEAFF. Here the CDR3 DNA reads TGTGCCAGCAGGATAGTGGGTACTGAAGCTTTCTTT.

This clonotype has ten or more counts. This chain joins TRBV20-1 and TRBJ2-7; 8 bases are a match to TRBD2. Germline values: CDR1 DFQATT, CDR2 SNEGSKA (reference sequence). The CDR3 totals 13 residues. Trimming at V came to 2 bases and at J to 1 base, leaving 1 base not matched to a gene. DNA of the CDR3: TGCAGTGCTAGACTAGCGGGTTCCTACGAGCAGTACTTC. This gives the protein CSARLAGSYEQYF.